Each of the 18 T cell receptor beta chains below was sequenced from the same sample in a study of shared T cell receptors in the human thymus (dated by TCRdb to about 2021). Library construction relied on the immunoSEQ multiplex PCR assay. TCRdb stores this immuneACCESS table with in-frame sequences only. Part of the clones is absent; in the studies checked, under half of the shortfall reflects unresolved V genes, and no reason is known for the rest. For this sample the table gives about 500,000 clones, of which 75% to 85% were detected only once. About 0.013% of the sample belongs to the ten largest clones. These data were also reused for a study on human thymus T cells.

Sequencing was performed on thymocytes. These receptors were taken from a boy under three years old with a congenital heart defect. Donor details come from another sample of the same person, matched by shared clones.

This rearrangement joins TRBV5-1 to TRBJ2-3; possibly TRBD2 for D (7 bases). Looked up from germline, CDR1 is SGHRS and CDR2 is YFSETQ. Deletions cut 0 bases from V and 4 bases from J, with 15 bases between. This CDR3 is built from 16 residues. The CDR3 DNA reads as TGCGCCAGCAGCTTGGCCCGGGGGGCGCTTTCAGATACGCAGTATTTT. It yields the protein CASSLARGALSDTQYF.

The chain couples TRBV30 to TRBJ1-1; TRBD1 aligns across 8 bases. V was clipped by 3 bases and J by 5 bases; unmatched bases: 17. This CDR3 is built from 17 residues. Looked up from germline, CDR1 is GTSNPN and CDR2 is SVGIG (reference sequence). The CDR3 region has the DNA TGTGCCTGGAGGGGGTGGCAGGGGGCTTGGAGGGAAACTGAAGCTTTCTTT. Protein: CAWRGWQGAWRETEAFF.

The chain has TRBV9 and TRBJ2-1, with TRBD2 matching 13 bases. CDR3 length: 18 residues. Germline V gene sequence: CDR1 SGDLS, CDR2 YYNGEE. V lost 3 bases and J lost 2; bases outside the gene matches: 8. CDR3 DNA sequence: TGTGCCAGCAGCGGATCCGGACTAGCGGGAGTACCCTACAATGAGCAGTTCTTC. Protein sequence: CASSGSGLAGVPYNEQFF.

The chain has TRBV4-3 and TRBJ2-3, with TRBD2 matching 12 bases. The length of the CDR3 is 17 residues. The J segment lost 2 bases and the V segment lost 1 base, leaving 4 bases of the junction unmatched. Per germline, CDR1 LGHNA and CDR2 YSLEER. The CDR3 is CASSQGPSGRVTDTQYF. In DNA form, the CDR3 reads TGCGCCAGCAGCCAAGGGCCTAGCGGGAGGGTCACAGATACGCAGTATTTT.

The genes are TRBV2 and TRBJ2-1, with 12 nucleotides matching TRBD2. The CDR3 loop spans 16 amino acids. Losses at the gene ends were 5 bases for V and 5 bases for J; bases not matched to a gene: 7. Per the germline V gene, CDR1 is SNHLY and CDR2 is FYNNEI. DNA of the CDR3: TGTGCCAGCAGTACCGGGACTAGCGGGTCGAACAATGAGCAGTTCTTC. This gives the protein CASSTGTSGSNNEQFF.

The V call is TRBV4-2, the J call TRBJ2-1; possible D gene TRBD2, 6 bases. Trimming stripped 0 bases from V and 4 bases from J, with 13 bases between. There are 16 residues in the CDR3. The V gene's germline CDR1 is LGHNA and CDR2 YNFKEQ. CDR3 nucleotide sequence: TGTGCCAGCAGCCAAGATCGGGGACTTGAGTACAATGAGCAGTTCTTC. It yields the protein CASSQDRGLEYNEQFF.

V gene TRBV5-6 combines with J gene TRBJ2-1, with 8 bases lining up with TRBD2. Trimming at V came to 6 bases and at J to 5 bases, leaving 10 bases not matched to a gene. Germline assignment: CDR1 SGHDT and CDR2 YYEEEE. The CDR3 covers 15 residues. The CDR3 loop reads CASTWRGDAHNEQFF. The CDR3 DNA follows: TGTGCCAGCACCTGGCGGGGGGACGCCCACAATGAGCAGTTCTTC.

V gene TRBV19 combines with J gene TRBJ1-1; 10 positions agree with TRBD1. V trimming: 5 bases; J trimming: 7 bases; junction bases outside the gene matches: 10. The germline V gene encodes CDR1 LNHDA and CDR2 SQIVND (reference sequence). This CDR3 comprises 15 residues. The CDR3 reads CASSADRGRGVEAFF. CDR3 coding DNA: TGTGCCAGTAGTGCTGACAGGGGGCGTGGGGTTGAAGCTTTCTTT.

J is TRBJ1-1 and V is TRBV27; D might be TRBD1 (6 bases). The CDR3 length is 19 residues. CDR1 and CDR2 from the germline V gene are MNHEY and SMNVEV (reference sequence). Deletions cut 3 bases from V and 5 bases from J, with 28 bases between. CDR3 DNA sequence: TGTGCCAGCAGTTTGAAGCTTCCGGGACCCCAGGGGAACGGGACTGAAGCTTTCTTT. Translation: CASSLKLPGPQGNGTEAFF.

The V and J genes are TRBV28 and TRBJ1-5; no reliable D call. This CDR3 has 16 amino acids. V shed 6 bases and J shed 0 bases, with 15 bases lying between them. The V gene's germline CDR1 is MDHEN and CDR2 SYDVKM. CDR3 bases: TGTGCCAGCAGCAATAACAGTTTTAATAGCAATCAGCCCCAGCATTTT. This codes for CASSNNSFNSNQPQHF.

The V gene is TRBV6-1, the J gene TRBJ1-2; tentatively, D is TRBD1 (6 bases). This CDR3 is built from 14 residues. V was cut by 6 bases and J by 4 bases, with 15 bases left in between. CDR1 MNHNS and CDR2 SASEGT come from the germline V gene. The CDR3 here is CASRGWGRAYGYTF. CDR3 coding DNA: TGTGCCAGCAGGGGTTGGGGGCGCGCCTATGGCTACACCTTC.

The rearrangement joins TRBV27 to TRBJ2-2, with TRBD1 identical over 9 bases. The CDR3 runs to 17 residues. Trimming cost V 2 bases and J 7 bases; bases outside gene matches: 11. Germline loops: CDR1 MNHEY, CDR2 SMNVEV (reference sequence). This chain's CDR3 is CASSLAGQGLHGGELFF. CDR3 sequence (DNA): TGTGCCAGCAGTTTAGCGGGACAGGGTCTTCATGGCGGGGAGCTGTTTTTT.

CDR3 protein: CAWRSPPLAENNEQFF. The DNA of the CDR3 is TGTGCCTGGAGATCCCCGCCCCTAGCGGAGAACAATGAGCAGTTCTTC. The chain has TRBV30 and TRBJ2-1, with 7 bases aligning to TRBD2. Germline CDR1 GTSNPN, CDR2 SVGIG (reference sequence). This CDR3 has 16 amino acids. Trimming took 3 bases from V and 5 from J; bases not matched to a gene: 13.

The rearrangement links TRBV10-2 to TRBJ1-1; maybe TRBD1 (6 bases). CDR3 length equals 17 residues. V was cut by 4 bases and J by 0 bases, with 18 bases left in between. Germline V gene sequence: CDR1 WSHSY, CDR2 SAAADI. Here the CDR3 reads CASSGVRTGIMNTEAFF. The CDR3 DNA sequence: TGCGCCAGCAGTGGGGTGAGAACAGGGATTATGAACACTGAAGCTTTCTTT.

The CDR3 DNA follows: TGTGCCAGCAGTGTAAGGGGACAGGGGAATAGCAATCAGCCCCAGCATTTT. It translates to CASSVRGQGNSNQPQHF. The chain is built from TRBV2 and TRBJ1-5, with TRBD1 matching 10 bases. With 4 bases clipped from V and 0 bases from J, the junction kept 6 bases outside the gene matches. The CDR3 extends over 17 amino acids. CDR1 SNHLY and CDR2 FYNNEI come from the germline V gene.

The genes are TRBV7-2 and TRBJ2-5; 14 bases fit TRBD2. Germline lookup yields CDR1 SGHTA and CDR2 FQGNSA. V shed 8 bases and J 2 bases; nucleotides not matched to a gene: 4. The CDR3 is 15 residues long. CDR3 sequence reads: CASAGTSGSQETQYF. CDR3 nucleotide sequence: TGTGCCAGCGCCGGGACTAGCGGGAGTCAAGAGACCCAGTACTTC.

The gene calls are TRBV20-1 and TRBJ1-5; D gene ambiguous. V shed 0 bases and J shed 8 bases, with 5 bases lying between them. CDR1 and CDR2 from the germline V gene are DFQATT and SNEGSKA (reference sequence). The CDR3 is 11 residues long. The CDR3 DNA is TGCAGTGCTAGAGATCCGGAGCCCCAGCATTTT. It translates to CSARDPEPQHF.

In DNA, the CDR3 is TGTGCCAGCAGCTTGTTAGGCAGGGCCCCTGAAGCTTTCTTT. Protein product: CASSLLGRAPEAFF. The J gene is TRBJ1-1, the V gene TRBV11-2; TRBD1 is a possible D gene (5 bases). Trimming removed 3 bases at V and 6 bases at J, with 14 bases between. The V gene's germline CDR1 is SGHAT and CDR2 FQNNGV. The CDR3 covers 14 residues.